One and the same sample provided the 30 T cell receptor beta chains below, sequenced in a study of blood T cell repertoires in COVID-19. Method: immunoSEQ multiplex PCR; TCRdb's copy keeps in-frame clones and lacks some. The table has around 100,000 clones, approximately 80% seen once. The source material was peripheral blood. The source is a man aged 60 to 75 with acute or convalescent COVID-19.

The chain is built from TRBV19 and TRBJ1-3; TRBD1 might be the D (6 bases). The CDR3 covers 14 residues. Looked up from germline, CDR1 is LNHDA and CDR2 is SQIVND (reference sequence). V lost 5 bases to trimming and J lost 2 bases, with 10 bases between them. The CDR3, as DNA: TGTGCCAGTAGTTACGGGGGGCCTGGAAACACCATATATTTT. Translating gives CASSYGGPGNTIYF.

CDR3 sequence: CASSYVKAGGGEQFF. The CDR3 DNA follows: TGTGCCAGCAGTTACGTTAAGGCGGGAGGGGGGGAGCAGTTCTTC. V usage is TRBV6-2 or TRBV6-3 and J usage is TRBJ2-1; 9 bases align to TRBD2. The V and J ends lost 2 bases and 10 bases, in that order; junction bases with no gene match: 9. Germline CDR1 and CDR2: MNHEY and SVGEGT. The CDR3 covers 15 residues.

This chain links TRBV7-6 with TRBJ2-2; D may be TRBD2 (7 bases). V was trimmed by 5 bases and J by 3 bases, leaving 25 bases between them. The V gene's germline CDR1 is SGHVS and CDR2 FNYEAQ. The CDR3 runs to 19 residues. The CDR3, as DNA: TGTGCCAGCAGCCCCCTGGTGGCGGGGGCAGCCCAGTACACCGGGGAGCTGTTTTTT. This translates into CASSPLVAGAAQYTGELFF.

The V gene is TRBV7-9, the J gene TRBJ2-3; weak D call: TRBD2 (5 bases). Germline V CDR1 and CDR2: SEHNR, FQNEAQ (reference sequence). The V end was cut by 2 bases, the J end by 4 bases, with 13 bases between. The CDR3 covers 15 residues. The CDR3 is CASSLNGIRADTQYF. CDR3 nucleotides: TGTGCCAGCAGCTTAAACGGGATTAGAGCAGATACGCAGTATTTT.

The chain has TRBV5-1 and TRBJ2-7; weak D call: TRBD2 (6 bases). From germline, CDR1 is SGHRS and CDR2 YFSETQ. V was pared by 4 bases and J by 3 bases, with 14 bases between. The CDR3 covers 14 residues. The DNA of the CDR3 is TGCGCCAGCAGCCCCGCGGGGCAGAACTACGAGCAGTACTTC. Its protein is CASSPAGQNYEQYF. Full variable domain (outside the CDR3, taken from reference TRBV5-1 and TRBJ2-7): KAGVTQTPRYLIKTRGQQVTLSCSPISGHRSVSWYQQTPGQGLQFLFEYFSETQRNKGNFPGRFSGRQFSNSRSEMNVSTLELGDSALYLCASSPAGQNYEQYFGPGTRLTVT.

This clone was seen more than once but under ten times. This chain links TRBV10-3 with TRBJ1-1, with TRBD1 matching 7 bases. CDR1 is ENHRY, CDR2 SYGVKD, per germline. With V trimmed by 9 bases and J by 0 bases, 4 bases remained unmatched. The CDR3 covers 13 residues. CDR3 nucleotides: TGTGCCATGGGACAGAGCCTGAACACTGAAGCTTTCTTT. This translates into CAMGQSLNTEAFF.

The chain recombines TRBV5-1 with TRBJ2-5, with D perhaps matching TRBD1 (5 bases). There are 13 residues in the CDR3. Germline-derived CDR1 and CDR2 are SGHRS and YFSETQ. Trimming cost V 0 bases and J 5 bases, with 8 bases left between them. The CDR3 sequence: CASSLVRGETQYF. For the CDR3, the DNA is TGCGCCAGCAGCTTGGTTAGGGGCGAGACCCAGTACTTC. Using reference TRBV5-1 and TRBJ2-5 for the parts outside the CDR3, the full variable domain is KAGVTQTPRYLIKTRGQQVTLSCSPISGHRSVSWYQQTPGQGLQFLFEYFSETQRNKGNFPGRFSGRQFSNSRSEMNVSTLELGDSALYLCASSLVRGETQYFGPGTRLLVL.

This sequence joins TRBV10-3 and TRBJ1-5; the match to TRBD1 covers 9 bases. Germline CDR1 ENHRY, CDR2 SYGVKD. With V trimmed by 6 bases and J by 2 bases, 5 bases remained unmatched. This CDR3 is built from 15 residues. CDR3 loop: CAIREDRGGNQPQHF. The DNA of the CDR3 is TGTGCCATCAGGGAGGACAGGGGCGGCAATCAGCCCCAGCATTTT.

As for this clone: Other DNA sequences in this sample translate to the same CDR3. CDR3 nucleotides: TGTGCCAGTAGCCTGACAGGAGGCAATCAGCCCCAGCATTTT. This sequence encodes CASSLTGGNQPQHF. This chain links TRBV19 with TRBJ1-5, with a tentative D call TRBD1 (6 bases). V lost 6 bases to trimming and J lost 2 bases, with 11 bases between them. The germline V gene encodes CDR1 LNHDA and CDR2 SQIVND (reference sequence). The CDR3 covers 14 residues.

J is TRBJ2-1 and V is TRBV25-1, with 9 bases identical to TRBD1. V dropped 6 bases and J dropped 9; count of bases not matched to a gene: 6. The CDR3 contains 13 residues. In germline, CDR1 is MGHDK, CDR2 SYGVNS. CDR3 DNA: TGTGCCAGCAGATACACAGGGGGCAGTGAGCAGTTCTTC. It specifies CASRYTGGSEQFF.

This clone occurred a few times. The V call is TRBV7-8, the J call TRBJ2-1, with 8 bases that match TRBD2. Germline lookup yields CDR1 SGHVS and CDR2 FQNEAQ. The ends lost 5 bases at V and 5 bases at J; junction bases unmatched: 11. CDR3 length: 16 amino acids. The CDR3, as DNA: TGTGCCAGCAGCCCAGTCCGCGGGGGGCGAAACAATGAGCAGTTCTTC. As protein: CASSPVRGGRNNEQFF.

The chain joins TRBV7-8 to TRBJ2-2; 7 positions match TRBD2. The V gene's germline CDR1 is SGHVS and CDR2 FQNEAQ. This CDR3 spans 14 amino acids. J was trimmed by 6 bases and V by 1 base; bases with no gene match: 2. Written as DNA, the CDR3 is TGTGCCAGCAGCTTAGTTGGGGGGGCCGGGGAGCTGTTTTTT. Its translation is CASSLVGGAGELFF.

The V and J genes are TRBV2 and TRBJ1-5, with 7 bases identical to TRBD1. The CDR3 extends over 15 amino acids. Trimming at V came to 2 bases and at J to 6 bases, leaving 7 bases not matched to a gene. Germline V gives CDR1 SNHLY, CDR2 FYNNEI. The CDR3 DNA reads as TGTGCCAGCAGTGAACCCTACAGGGGCGGTCAGCCCCAGCATTTT. The encoded protein is CASSEPYRGGQPQHF.

The chain links TRBV10-3 to TRBJ1-2; the match to TRBD1 covers 7 bases. Germline V gene lookup returns CDR1 ENHRY and CDR2 SYGVKD. The CDR3 totals 14 residues. The J segment lost 3 bases and the V segment lost 0 bases, leaving 1 base of the junction unmatched. CDR3 protein: CAISESTGDYGYTF. CDR3 nucleotide sequence: TGTGCCATCAGTGAGTCAACAGGGGACTATGGCTACACCTTC.

The chain is built from TRBV5-4 and TRBJ2-2; 15 nucleotides match TRBD2. Germline V gives CDR1 SGHNT, CDR2 YYREEE (reference sequence). V trimming: 5 bases; J trimming: 5 bases; junction bases outside the gene matches: 4. The CDR3 totals 16 residues. The CDR3 here is CASRRTSGRVTGELFF. The CDR3 DNA reads TGTGCCAGCAGACGGACTAGCGGGAGGGTGACCGGGGAGCTGTTTTTT.

This chain links TRBV10-3 with TRBJ1-2, with TRBD1 identical over 7 bases. The J segment lost 2 bases and the V segment lost 7 bases, leaving 7 bases of the junction unmatched. The CDR3 totals 14 residues. Germline CDR1 ENHRY, CDR2 SYGVKD. The CDR3 protein is CAITRGQANYGYTF. The CDR3 DNA follows: TGTGCCATCACCCGAGGACAGGCCAACTATGGCTACACCTTC.

This clone was recorded a few times. A read error may account for a junction end that differs from germline. This rearrangement joins TRBV7-7 to TRBJ1-1; no clear D. The CDR3 length is 13 residues. The germline CDR1 and CDR2 sequences are SSHAT and FNYEAQ (reference sequence). The CDR3 protein is CASSSGLNTEAFF. The CDR3 DNA reads as TGTGCTAGCAGCTCCGGTTTAAACACTGAAGCTTTCTTT.

The genes are TRBV30 and TRBJ1-2, with TRBD1 matching over 11 bases. This CDR3 comprises 14 residues. Trimming at V came to 3 bases and at J to 7 bases, leaving 7 bases not matched to a gene. CDR1 is GTSNPN and CDR2 is SVGIG in the germline V gene (reference sequence). CDR3 amino acids: CAWSGDRGVRGYTF. In DNA, the CDR3 is TGTGCCTGGAGCGGGGACAGGGGGGTGCGTGGCTACACCTTC.

The chain links TRBV11-3 to TRBJ2-7, with a tentative D call TRBD2 (5 bases). CDR3 length equals 13 residues. Per the germline V gene, CDR1 is SGHNT and CDR2 is YENEEA. Trimming removed 4 bases from V and 3 bases from J, with 10 bases in between. CDR3 nucleotide sequence: TGTGCCAGCAGCTACCAAGAGGGCTACGAGCAGTACGTC. It yields the protein CASSYQEGYEQYV.

The genes are TRBV5-1 and TRBJ2-4; D uncertain. The CDR3 runs 14 residues. The V end lost 4 bases, the J end lost 7 bases, and 15 bases lay between the germline ends. CDR1 and CDR2 from the germline V gene are SGHRS and YFSETQ. The DNA for the CDR3 is TGCGCCAGCAGCCCACGTGGCGGAGAGAACATTCAGTACTTC. It encodes CASSPRGGENIQYF.

This chain joins TRBV4-1 and TRBJ1-5; D is unclear. The V end was cut by 2 bases, the J end by 4 bases, with 12 bases between. The CDR3 totals 15 residues. The germline gives CDR1 MGHRA, CDR2 YSYEKL. The CDR3 reads CASSQPGRGNQPQHF. The CDR3 nucleotides are TGCGCCAGCAGCCAACCTGGACGGGGAAATCAGCCCCAGCATTTT.

The chain carries TRBV9 and TRBJ1-3, with D uncertain. Germline CDR1 is SGDLS and CDR2 is YYNGEE. This CDR3 contains 14 residues. V dropped 7 bases and J dropped 0 bases, with 11 bases sitting between them. CDR3 residues: CASGRTFSGNTIYF. DNA of the CDR3: TGTGCCAGCGGCAGGACTTTCTCTGGAAACACCATATATTTT.

CDR3 region: CASSGGGVNTEAFF. The CDR3 DNA follows: TGTGCCAGCAGCGGAGGGGGGGTGAACACTGAAGCTTTCTTT. This rearrangement joins TRBV5-4 to TRBJ1-1, with D maybe TRBD1 (6 bases). CDR1 is SGHNT and CDR2 is YYREEE in the germline V gene (reference sequence). The CDR3 is 14 residues long. Trimming left V 4 bases short and J 0 bases short, with 10 bases between.

The chain employs TRBV5-1 and TRBJ1-2, with 8 bases fitting TRBD1. The CDR3 contains 14 residues. Germline V gene data show CDR1 as SGHRS and CDR2 as YFSETQ. The V segment lost 0 bases and the J segment 7 bases; nucleotides outside the gene matches: 5. CDR3 in DNA: TGCGCCAGCAGCTTGGAGGTCAGGGGGCTTGGCTACACCTTC. It translates to CASSLEVRGLGYTF.

This rearrangement joins TRBV9 to TRBJ2-1; weak D call: TRBD2 (6 bases). CDR1 is SGDLS and CDR2 is YYNGEE in the germline V gene. CDR3 length: 16 amino acids. Between the trimmed V and J ends, which lost 0 bases and 4 bases, there was a span of 14 bases. The CDR3 DNA follows: TGTGCCAGCAGCGTAGTCGGAACGGGAGTTTACAATGAGCAGTTCTTC. It encodes CASSVVGTGVYNEQFF.

This clone turned up a few times. The chain couples TRBV18 to TRBJ2-7; 9 bases are shared with TRBD1. The CDR3 sequence is 16 residues long. V dropped 0 bases and J dropped 4; count of bases not matched to a gene: 7. CDR1 is KGHSH and CDR2 is LQKENI in the germline V gene. CDR3 sequence reads: CASSPPGQGNLYEQYV. CDR3 sequence (DNA): TGTGCCAGCTCACCACCTGGACAGGGGAACTTGTACGAGCAGTACGTC.

This rearrangement joins TRBV6-1 to TRBJ1-2, with D perhaps TRBD1 (5 bases). CDR1 is MNHNS and CDR2 is SASEGT in the germline V gene. This CDR3 region has 15 residues. The V gene lost 0 bases and the J gene lost 4 bases, with 12 bases spanning the gap. CDR3 sequence: CASSEAHGAGYGYTF. The DNA for the CDR3 is TGTGCCAGCAGTGAAGCGCATGGGGCTGGCTATGGCTACACCTTC.

The chain combines TRBV5-1 with TRBJ2-5, with 8 bases matching TRBD2. Germline trimming cut 2 bases from V and 1 base from J; bases unmatched to any gene: 4. This CDR3 contains 15 residues. Germline CDR1 reads SGHRS; CDR2 reads YFSETQ. The CDR3 here is CASSFNSGIQETQYF. Here the CDR3 DNA reads TGCGCCAGCAGCTTCAATAGCGGGATCCAAGAGACCCAGTACTTC.

DNA of the CDR3: TGTGCCAGCAGCGTAGTATCAGTGCCGAACACCGGGGAGCTGTTTTTT. It translates to CASSVVSVPNTGELFF. V is TRBV9 and J is TRBJ2-2, with no clear D. Germline CDR1 and CDR2: SGDLS and YYNGEE. The CDR3 extends over 16 amino acids. V was cut by 0 bases and J by 0 bases, with 9 bases left in between.

CDR3 DNA: TGTGCCAGCAGCCCCCTCGAGGGGGCCTACGAGCAGTACGTC. Amino acids: CASSPLEGAYEQYV. V usage is TRBV6-5 and J usage is TRBJ2-7, with a tentative D call TRBD1 (6 bases). Trimming cost V 6 bases and J 2 bases, with 14 bases left between them. The CDR3 length is 14 residues. Germline V gene sequence: CDR1 MNHEY, CDR2 SVGAGI.